This T cell receptor beta chain was recorded in a study of T-cell reconstitution after alpha-beta-depleted transplantation in children. The study, taken as a whole, reports: The authors attributed T-cell counts and diversity one year after transplant mostly to newly produced T cells. There were reportedly several hundred expanded graft clones from which alpha-beta T cells came about two months after transplant.

Germline CDR1 reads MNHEY; CDR2 reads SVGAGI. The CDR3 spans 15 residues. Trimming shortened V by 0 bases and J by 1 base, and 9 bases separated the two germline ends. Unique molecular identifiers were used in preparing the TCRbeta library. TCRdb redid the calling of the PCR reads with MiXCR, one entry per CDR3 protein. The sample comprises 300,000 to 350,000 distinct CDR3 sequences, around 25% of which are singletons, and 9.5% to 12% rests with the top ten. Details on this clonotype: Its matching antigen is unknown.

This TCR derives from a male patient younger than 18 who had a stem cell transplant for acute lymphoblastic leukemia, so the T cells may come from the graft donor. The chain employs TRBV6-5 and TRBJ1-1; D remains ambiguous. The starting material was PBMCs, mostly from graft donor cells, obtained 180 days after TCRalphabeta/CD19-depleted stem cell transplant. The CDR3 sequence: CASSYSTGQNTEAFF. In DNA form, the CDR3 reads TGTGCCAGCAGTTACTCGACGGGCCAGAACACTGAAGCTTTCTTT.